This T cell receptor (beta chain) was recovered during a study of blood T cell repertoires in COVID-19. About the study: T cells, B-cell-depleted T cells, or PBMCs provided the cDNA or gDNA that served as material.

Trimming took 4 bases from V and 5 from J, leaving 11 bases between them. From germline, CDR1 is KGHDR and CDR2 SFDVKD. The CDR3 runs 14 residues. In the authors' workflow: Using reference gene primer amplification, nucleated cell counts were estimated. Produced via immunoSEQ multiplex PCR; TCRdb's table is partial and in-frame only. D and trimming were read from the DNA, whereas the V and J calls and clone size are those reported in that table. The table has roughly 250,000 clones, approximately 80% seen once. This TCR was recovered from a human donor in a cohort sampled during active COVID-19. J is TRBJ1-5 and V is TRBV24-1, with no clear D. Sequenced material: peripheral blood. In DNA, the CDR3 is TGTGCCACCAGTGAATCTGGCGGGTATCAGCCCCAGCATTTT. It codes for CATSESGGYQPQHF.